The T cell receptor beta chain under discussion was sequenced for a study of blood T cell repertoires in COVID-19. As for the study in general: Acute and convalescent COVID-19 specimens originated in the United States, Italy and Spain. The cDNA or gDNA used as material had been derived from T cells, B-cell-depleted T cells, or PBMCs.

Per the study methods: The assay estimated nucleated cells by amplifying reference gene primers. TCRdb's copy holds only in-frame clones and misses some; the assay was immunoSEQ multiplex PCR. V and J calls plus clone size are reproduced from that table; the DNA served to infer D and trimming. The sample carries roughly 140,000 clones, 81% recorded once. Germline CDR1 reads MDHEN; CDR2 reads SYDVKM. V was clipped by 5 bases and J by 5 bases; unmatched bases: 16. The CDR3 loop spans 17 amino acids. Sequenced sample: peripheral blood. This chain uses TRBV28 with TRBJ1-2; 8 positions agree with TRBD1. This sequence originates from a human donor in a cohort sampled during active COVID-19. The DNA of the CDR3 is TGTGCCAGCAGTAAAGGACAGGGACCCATTAGCCGGTATGGCTACACCTTC. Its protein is CASSKGQGPISRYGYTF.